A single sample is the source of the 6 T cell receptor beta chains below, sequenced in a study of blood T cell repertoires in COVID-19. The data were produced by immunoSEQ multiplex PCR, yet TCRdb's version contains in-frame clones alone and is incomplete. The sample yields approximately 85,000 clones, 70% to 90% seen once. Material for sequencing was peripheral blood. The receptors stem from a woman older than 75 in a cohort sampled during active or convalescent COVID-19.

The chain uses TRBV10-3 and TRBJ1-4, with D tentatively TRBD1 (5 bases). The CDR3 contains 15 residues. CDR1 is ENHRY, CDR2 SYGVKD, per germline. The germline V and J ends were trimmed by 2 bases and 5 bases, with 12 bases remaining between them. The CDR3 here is CAISERGGRNEKLFF. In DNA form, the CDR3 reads TGTGCCATCAGTGAGAGGGGTGGGAGGAATGAAAAACTGTTTTTT.

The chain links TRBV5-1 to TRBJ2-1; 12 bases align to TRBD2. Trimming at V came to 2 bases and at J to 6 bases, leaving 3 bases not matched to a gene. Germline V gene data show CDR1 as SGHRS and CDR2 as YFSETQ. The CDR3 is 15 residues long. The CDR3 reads CASSFSTSGSNEQFF. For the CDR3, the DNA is TGCGCCAGCAGCTTTTCGACTAGCGGGAGCAATGAGCAGTTCTTC.

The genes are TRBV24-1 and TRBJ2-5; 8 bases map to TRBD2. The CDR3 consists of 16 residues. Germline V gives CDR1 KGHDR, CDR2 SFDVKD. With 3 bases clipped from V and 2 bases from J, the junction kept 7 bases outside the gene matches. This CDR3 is CATSDTSGVQQETQYF. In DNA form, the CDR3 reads TGTGCCACCAGTGATACTAGCGGAGTTCAACAAGAGACCCAGTACTTC.

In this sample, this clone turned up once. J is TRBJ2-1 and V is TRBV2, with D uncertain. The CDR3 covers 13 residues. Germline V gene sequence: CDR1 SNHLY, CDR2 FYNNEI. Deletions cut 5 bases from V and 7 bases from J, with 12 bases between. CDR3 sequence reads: CASSYERRNEQFF. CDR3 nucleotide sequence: TGTGCCAGCAGTTATGAGAGGCGGAATGAGCAGTTCTTC.

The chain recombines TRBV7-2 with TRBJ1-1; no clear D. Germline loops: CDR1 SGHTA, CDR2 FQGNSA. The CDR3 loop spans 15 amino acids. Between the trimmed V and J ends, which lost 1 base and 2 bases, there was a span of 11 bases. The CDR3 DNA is TGTGCCAGCAGCTTAGTTGTCATTTCAAACACTGAAGCTTTCTTT. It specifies CASSLVVISNTEAFF.

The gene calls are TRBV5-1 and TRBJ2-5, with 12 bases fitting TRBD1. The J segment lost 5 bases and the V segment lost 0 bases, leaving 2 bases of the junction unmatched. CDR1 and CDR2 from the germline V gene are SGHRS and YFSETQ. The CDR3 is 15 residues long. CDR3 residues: CASSLVGTGGETQYF. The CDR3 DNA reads TGCGCCAGCAGCTTGGTGGGGACAGGGGGCGAGACCCAGTACTTC.